The present T cell receptor (beta chain) was sequenced within a study of cytomegalovirus exposure and HLA in healthy donors. The PCR employed 60 Vbeta primers together with 13 Jbeta primers. Measured with immunoSEQ multiplex PCR; TCRdb has only the in-frame clones, and not every one. This sample has about 170,000 clones, with less than 80% found just once. CDR3 length: 15 residues. Trimming took 3 bases from V and 4 from J; bases not matched to a gene: 6. Germline loops: CDR1 MNHEY, CDR2 SMNVEV (reference sequence). Study-wide results and limits: Cytomegalovirus-associated TCR beta chains were listed, numbering more than 150. It has been reported that TCR beta sequences accurately predicted the HLA-A and HLA-B alleles of most subjects. Donors belonging to an Asian-associated ancestry cluster reportedly showed fewer N-insertions in productive TCRs than the 666-donor mean, according to what a later analysis found.

Points on this clone: Its antigen is as yet unknown. Other DNA sequences in the sample encode the same CDR3.

The sequence came from a man aged 40-49 years in good health and CMV-seronegative. The sequenced sample consisted of PBMCs. The chain carries TRBV27 and TRBJ2-7, with 10 bases identical to TRBD1. CDR3 in amino acids: CASSFSGTGAYEQYF. The CDR3 bases are TGTGCCAGCAGTTTCTCCGGGACAGGGGCGTACGAGCAGTACTTC.